This T cell receptor (beta chain) is from a study of T cell changes during pregnancy in multiple sclerosis. V lost 8 bases, J lost 7 bases, and 17 bases lay in between. Germline V CDR1 and CDR2: SNHLY, FYNNEI. This CDR3 is built from 14 residues. Sequenced by immunoSEQ multiplex PCR; TCRdb stores in-frame clones only, minus some. The sample carries about 89,000 clones, just under 95% recorded once. The chain carries TRBV2 and TRBJ2-2; D may be TRBD2 (6 bases). Sequencing was performed on peripheral blood, taken in the third trimester of pregnancy. This clonotype was obtained from a female donor with multiple sclerosis, enrolled in a pregnancy study. CDR3 DNA: TGTGCCAGCCGGAGGGCCGGGGAGGACGGGGAGCTGTTTTTT. Translation: CASRRAGEDGELFF.